Listed below are T cell receptor beta chains from one sample, sequenced in a study of T-cell memory formation after mild COVID-19. TCRdb re-called the 5' RACE reads with MiXCR, one entry per CDR3 protein. The sample contains 540,000 or so distinct CDR3 sequences, 20% of which appear only once. Specimen: PBMCs or a T cell subset sorted from them (not recorded which). The receptors come from an adult woman who had mild COVID-19 (a few samples of this study predate the infection). Cell type and time point are not known. CDR3s include the opening cysteine and the closing phenylalanine or tryptophan. A D gene is named only where the DNA matches it firmly. Some rows mark clone size as missing; the rest say once, few, many or name a class of expanded clone.

>TRBV7-2|.|few|TRBJ2-1
CASSPSAHYNEQFF
TGTGCCAGCAGCCCTAGCGCACACTACAATGAGCAGTTCTTC
>TRBV19|TRBD2|many|TRBJ2-5
CASSILAGLETQYF
TGTGCCAGTAGTATACTAGCGGGATTGGAGACCCAGTACTTC
>TRBV5-1|TRBD1|.|TRBJ1-2
CASSDATGVYGYTF
TGCGCCAGCAGCGACGCGACAGGGGTCTATGGCTACACCTTC
>TRBV19|.|few|TRBJ1-1
CASRETGYGTEAFF
TGTGCCAGTAGGGAAACAGGGTACGGGACTGAAGCTTTCTTT
>TRBV19|TRBD1|few|TRBJ1-2
CASRNRGLYGYTF
TGTGCCAGTAGGAACAGGGGACTCTATGGCTACACCTTC
>TRBV24-1|.|few|TRBJ2-5
CATSLGPPKETQYF
TGTGCCACCAGCTTGGGACCCCCTAAAGAGACCCAGTACTTC
>TRBV5-1|.|few|TRBJ1-2
CASSPSGQIYGYTF
TGCGCCAGCAGCCCATCCGGACAGATCTATGGCTACACCTTC
>TRBV5-1|TRBD2|.|TRBJ2-7
CASRISSGGYEQYF
TGCGCCAGCAGAATTTCCAGCGGGGGCTACGAGCAGTACTTC
>TRBV27|.|.|TRBJ2-7
CASSFGHGSGYEQYF
TGTGCCAGCAGTTTTGGTCACGGGAGTGGCTACGAGCAGTACTTC
>TRBV7-2|.|.|TRBJ2-7
CASSLRAGATYEQYF
TGTGCCAGCAGCTTAAGGGCAGGGGCGACCTACGAGCAGTACTTC
>TRBV6-6|TRBD2|.|TRBJ2-7
CASRERTSGGSYEQYF
TGTGCCAGCAGGGAAAGGACTAGCGGGGGATCCTACGAGCAGTACTTC
>TRBV7-3|.|few|TRBJ2-7
CASSLMGREDEQYF
TGTGCCAGCAGCTTAATGGGCAGGGAGGACGAGCAGTACTTC
>TRBV9|TRBD1|once|TRBJ2-7
CASSVDGLGQGSYEQYF
TGTGCCAGCAGCGTAGACGGTCTTGGACAGGGTTCCTACGAGCAGTACTTC
>TRBV20-1|.|few|TRBJ2-2
CSARSTANTGELFF
TGCAGTGCTAGATCGACAGCTAACACCGGGGAGCTGTTTTTT
>TRBV6-2/TRBV6-3|.|.|TRBJ1-1
CASSTRRQAFGTEAFF
TGTGCCAGCAGTACCCGCCGGCAAGCGTTTGGCACTGAAGCTTTCTTT
>TRBV2|TRBD1|few|TRBJ2-3
CASRRTGTSDTQYF
TGTGCCAGCAGGAGGACAGGGACCAGCGATACGCAGTATTTT
>TRBV7-8|.|few|TRBJ1-5
CASSLAPTYYSNQPQHF
TGTGCCAGCAGCTTAGCCCCCACGTACTATAGCAATCAGCCCCAGCATTTT
>TRBV28|.|.|TRBJ2-7
CASRPPNRDEQYF
TGTGCCAGCCGTCCCCCCAATCGAGACGAGCAGTACTTC
>TRBV20-1|.|few|TRBJ1-2
CSASYGGNYGYTF
TGCAGTGCTAGTTATGGAGGGAACTATGGCTACACCTTC
>TRBV7-2|.|.|TRBJ1-2
CASSPDNSNYGYTF
TGTGCCAGCAGCCCGGACAACTCTAACTATGGCTACACCTTC
>TRBV7-2|.|.|TRBJ2-3
CASSRRQLITDTQYF
TGTGCCAGCAGCCGGAGACAGCTAATCACAGATACGCAGTATTTT
>TRBV5-1|.|few|TRBJ1-2
CASSSSGVGYTF
TGCGCCAGCAGCTCCTCAGGGGTCGGCTACACCTTC
>TRBV4-1|.|few|TRBJ1-2
CASSHADNYGYTF
TGCGCCAGCAGCCACGCAGATAACTATGGCTACACCTTC
>TRBV6-5|.|.|TRBJ1-2
CASSYGGGGYTF
TGTGCCAGCAGTTACGGGGGGGGTGGCTACACCTTC
>TRBV29-1|.|few|TRBJ1-2
CSVDNGLNYGYTF
TGCAGCGTTGACAACGGGCTGAACTATGGCTACACCTTC
>TRBV7-2|.|few|TRBJ2-7
CASTLGQGIHEQYF
TGTGCCAGCACCTTAGGGCAGGGGATCCACGAGCAGTACTTC
>TRBV12-3/TRBV12-4|.|few|TRBJ1-3
CASSWGGGNTIYF
TGTGCCAGCTCGTGGGGCGGTGGAAACACCATATATTTT
>TRBV24-1|.|.|TRBJ2-3
CATKDSPSTDTQYF
TGTGCCACCAAGGACAGCCCTAGCACAGATACGCAGTATTTT
>TRBV6-6|TRBD1|.|TRBJ1-6
CASSYGQGISPLHF
TGTGCCAGCAGTTACGGACAGGGTATTTCACCCCTCCACTTT
>TRBV6-1|TRBD1|.|TRBJ1-2
CASSSGTDGF
TGTGCCAGCAGTTCCGGGACAGATGGCTTC
>TRBV5-4|TRBD1|.|TRBJ1-6
CASTRTGASSPLHF
TGTGCCAGTACTAGGACAGGGGCGAGTTCACCCCTCCACTTT
>TRBV7-3|TRBD1|few|TRBJ2-2
CASSLTPTGAELFF
TGTGCCAGCAGCTTAACCCCGACAGGGGCCGAGCTGTTTTTT
>TRBV6-2/TRBV6-3|TRBD1|many|TRBJ2-7
CASTTLPGQGYEQYF
TGTGCCAGCACCACCCTCCCGGGACAGGGCTACGAGCAGTACTTC
>TRBV5-6|TRBD1|few|TRBJ2-1
CASSYGQGAGNEQFF
TGTGCCAGCAGCTATGGACAGGGGGCAGGTAATGAGCAGTTCTTC
>TRBV5-5|.|few|TRBJ2-3
CASSFGGLASDTQYF
TGTGCCAGCAGCTTTGGGGGATTAGCCTCCGATACGCAGTATTTT
>TRBV24-1|TRBD2|few|TRBJ2-5
CATSETSGYQETQYF
TGTGCCACCAGTGAAACTAGCGGGTACCAAGAGACCCAGTACTTC
>TRBV12-3/TRBV12-4|.|.|TRBJ2-5
CASSPQGGLNQETQYF
TGTGCCAGCAGTCCCCAGGGGGGGCTTAACCAAGAGACCCAGTACTTC
>TRBV7-3|TRBD1|few|TRBJ2-2
CASSLQGAPVGELFF
TGTGCCAGCAGCTTACAGGGGGCTCCAGTCGGGGAGCTGTTTTTT
>TRBV6-5|.|.|TRBJ1-5
CASSYRRGGNQPQHF
TGTGCCAGCAGTTACCGCAGGGGTGGGAATCAGCCCCAGCATTTT
>TRBV15|.|few|TRBJ2-7
CATSRVSTDYEQYF
TGTGCCACCAGCAGAGTTAGCACTGACTACGAGCAGTACTTC